This is a list of T cell receptor beta chains from one sample in a study of control samples from healthy donors and cancer patients. The protocol was immunoSEQ multiplex PCR, while the TCRdb copy is restricted to in-frame clones and leaves out a portion. The data contain about 170,000 clones, approximately 94% of them singletons. Sequencing was done on a sample of blood. The receptors derive from a woman aged 18-30 years in good health. The CDR3 runs from the conserved cysteine through the conserved F or W. The D gene is left open where the match is weak. Expanded clones get a size class; other rows say once, few or many, or leave the size out.

D,V,size,J,DNA,CDR3
TRBD1,TRBV4-2,.,TRBJ1-4,TGTGCCAGCAGCCAAGGAGATGTCGGGACAGTTAATGAAAAACTGTTTTTT,CASSQGDVGTVNEKLFF
TRBD1,TRBV14,.,TRBJ1-2,TGTGCCAGCAGCCTGAACCCCCCGGGACAGGGGCCAGAGAACGGTGGCTACACCTTC,CASSLNPPGQGPENGGYTF
.,TRBV11-3,.,TRBJ2-1,TGTGCCAGCAGCCGGGGGACGGACGGAATGTACAATGAGCAGTTCTTC,CASSRGTDGMYNEQFF
.,TRBV21-1,.,TRBJ1-2,TGTGCCAGCAGCAAAGAGAGGGATTTGAGTTATGGCTACACCTTC,CASSKERDLSYGYTF
.,TRBV15,.,TRBJ1-4,TGTGCCACCAGTGCGTGGGCTAATGAAAAACTGTTTTTT,CATSAWANEKLFF
TRBD1,TRBV7-2,.,TRBJ1-4,TGTGCCAGCAGCTTAGCCGGGACAGGGGTACCTAATGAAAAACTGTTTTTT,CASSLAGTGVPNEKLFF
.,TRBV24-1,.,TRBJ1-4,TGTGCCACCAGTGATTGGGACGGTGTGACTGAAAAACTGTTTTTT,CATSDWDGVTEKLFF
.,TRBV5-1,.,TRBJ2-5,TGCGCCAGCAGCTTACGGGGGCGAGAGACCCAGTACTTC,CASSLRGRETQYF
.,TRBV7-8,.,TRBJ1-1,TGTGCCAGCAGCCCAGGGGCGGGACGGGGCCTCCGAAGTGAAGCTTTCTTT,CASSPGAGRGLRSEAFF
.,TRBV19,.,TRBJ2-3,TGTGCCAGTAGTATAGTCCGGGGGAACGCAGATACGCAGTATTTT,CASSIVRGNADTQYF
.,TRBV16,.,TRBJ2-2,TGTGCCAGCAGCCCTTCGAATCGGGTGGGCACCGGGGAGCTGTTTTTT,CASSPSNRVGTGELFF
TRBD2,TRBV5-1,.,TRBJ2-1,TGCGCCAGCAGCCCGACTAGCGGGGGGGCCGGGCAGTTCTTC,CASSPTSGGAGQFF
TRBD1,TRBV12-3/TRBV12-4,.,TRBJ1-5,TGTGCCAGCAGCCGGACAGGGAGACAGCCCCAGCATTTT,CASSRTGRQPQHF
TRBD2,TRBV11-2,once,TRBJ2-7,TGTGCCAGCGTAGCGGGGCTCTCCTACGAGCAGTACTTC,CASVAGLSYEQYF
.,TRBV5-4,.,TRBJ2-5,TGTGCCAGCAGCTTGGCCCTCCAAGAGACCCAGTACTTC,CASSLALQETQYF
.,TRBV23-1,.,TRBJ1-3,TGCGCCAGCAGTCATCCGTGTAAAAGCTCTGGAAACACCATATATTTT,CASSHPCKSSGNTIYF
TRBD1,TRBV28,.,TRBJ1-1,TGTGCCAGCAGTTCCTCGGACAGGCCCTTGAACACTGAAGCTTTCTTT,CASSSSDRPLNTEAFF
TRBD2,TRBV5-1,.,TRBJ2-5,TGCGCCAGCAGCCCCGGGACTAGCGACCAAGAGACCCAGTACTTC,CASSPGTSDQETQYF
.,TRBV24-1,.,TRBJ2-1,TGTGCCACCAGTGATGATCGAGGGGGCTCCTACAATGAGCAGTTCTTC,CATSDDRGGSYNEQFF
.,TRBV28,.,TRBJ1-2,TGTGCCAGCAGTTCCCCGGGGGCCGCGGGACGGTTCTATGGCTACACCTTC,CASSSPGAAGRFYGYTF
.,TRBV5-1,few,TRBJ1-1,TGCGCCAGCAGCTTGTTGGTGAACACTGAAGCTTTCTTT,CASSLLVNTEAFF
TRBD1,TRBV2,.,TRBJ1-2,TGTGCCAGCAGTGACCTCCGGGACAGGGGGGACTTTAGTTTGGGCTACACCTTC,CASSDLRDRGDFSLGYTF
.,TRBV6-1,.,TRBJ2-1,TGTGCCAGCAGTGAATTGTACCCACTGAACAATGAGCGGTTCTTC,CASSELYPLNNERFF
TRBD2,TRBV27,.,TRBJ2-7,TGTGCCAGCAGTTTATGGGGACTAGCTGACGAGCAGTACTTC,CASSLWGLADEQYF
TRBD1,TRBV3-1/TRBV3-2,.,TRBJ1-4,TGTGCCAGCAGCCCCGGGACAGGGTCCCTAAAGGAAAAACTGTTTTTT,CASSPGTGSLKEKLFF
.,TRBV6-5,once,TRBJ1-2,TGTGCCAGCAGCCCACTCACAGGTTCCTATGGCTACACCTTC,CASSPLTGSYGYTF
.,TRBV7-3,.,TRBJ2-3,TGTGCCAGCAGCCTCCCCTCGTGGGCAGCCCCTACAGATACGCAGTATTTT,CASSLPSWAAPTDTQYF
.,TRBV20-1,once,TRBJ2-1,TGCAGTGCCCCCGATTGGGCTGAGCAGTTCTTC,CSAPDWAEQFF
.,TRBV4-2,.,TRBJ1-6,TGTGCCAGCAGCCAAGAGATAGCGGTGGTGAATAATTCACCCCTCCACTTT,CASSQEIAVVNNSPLHF
.,TRBV28,once,TRBJ1-5,TGTGCCAGCAGTCCCACAGACAGTAATCAGCCCCAGCATTTT,CASSPTDSNQPQHF
.,TRBV5-8,.,TRBJ2-3,TGTGCCAGCAGCTTGGGGAAGGGGAGCACAGATACGCAGTATTTT,CASSLGKGSTDTQYF
TRBD1,TRBV12-3/TRBV12-4,.,TRBJ1-5,TGTGCCAGCAGTGCAGGGGGCTATCAGCCCCAGCATTTT,CASSAGGYQPQHF
.,TRBV12-5,.,TRBJ2-2,TGTGCTAGTGCTCCGGGGGCGAACACCGGGGAGCTGTTTTTT,CASAPGANTGELFF
TRBD2,TRBV9,.,TRBJ2-3,TGTGCCAGCAGCGTTGCTAGCGGGGGGAAGGATACGCAGTATTTT,CASSVASGGKDTQYF
.,TRBV7-2,.,TRBJ1-5,TGTGCCAGCAGCTTAGACAGGACATATCAGCCCCAGCATTTT,CASSLDRTYQPQHF
TRBD1,TRBV5-6,.,TRBJ1-1,TGTGCCAGCAGCTGGACTACAGGGGGCGTGAACACTGAAGCTTTCTTT,CASSWTTGGVNTEAFF
TRBD2,TRBV6-6,.,TRBJ2-3,TGTGCCAGCAGTCGTGTCGGGGGGGGACCTGGGGGCACAGATACGCAGTATTTT,CASSRVGGGPGGTDTQYF
.,TRBV10-2,once,TRBJ2-2,TGCGCCAGCTCGAAGGCTTCTGCGAACACCGGGGAGCTGTTTTTT,CASSKASANTGELFF
.,TRBV14,.,TRBJ2-3,TGTGCCAGCAGCCCCCGACTAGACGGTACGCAGTATTTT,CASSPRLDGTQYF
.,TRBV6-2/TRBV6-3,few,TRBJ2-2,TGTGCCAGCAGCCCCGTGGGCACCGGGGAGCTGTTTTTT,CASSPVGTGELFF
.,TRBV11-2,.,TRBJ2-3,TGTGCCAGCAGCTTAGTCCTGACCGATACGCAGTATTTT,CASSLVLTDTQYF
.,TRBV6-6,.,TRBJ2-7,TGTGCCAGCAGTTACTCGATCGGTACCGGGGAGCAGTACTTC,CASSYSIGTGEQYF
TRBD1,TRBV11-3,.,TRBJ1-2,TGTGCCAGCAGCGCATCGGACAGGGGATATGGCTACACCTTC,CASSASDRGYGYTF
.,TRBV15,.,TRBJ1-1,TGTGCCACCCGATCTTCGGGGTCGGCTGAAGCTTTCTTT,CATRSSGSAEAFF
.,TRBV6-6,.,TRBJ2-7,TGTGCCAGCAGCCAACAGATTTCGAGCTCCTACGAGCAGTACTTC,CASSQQISSSYEQYF
.,TRBV6-6,.,TRBJ2-7,TGTGCCAGCAGCCGATCGGGACCGGGGAGCTCCTACGAGCAGTACTTC,CASSRSGPGSSYEQYF
.,TRBV11-2,.,TRBJ2-7,TGTGCCAGCAGCTTAGAGAGACTGGGGTCCTACGAGCAGTACTTC,CASSLERLGSYEQYF
.,TRBV12-3/TRBV12-4,.,TRBJ1-2,TGTGCCAGCAGTTTTACAGGGAGCTATGGCTACACCTTC,CASSFTGSYGYTF
.,TRBV19,.,TRBJ1-1,TGTGCCAGTAGTCCCCTTGACCCCCTTGAAGCTTTCTTT,CASSPLDPLEAFF
TRBD1,TRBV11-3,.,TRBJ1-3,TGTGCCAGCAGCACAGGACAGGGTGAGAGCTCTGGAAACACCATATATTTT,CASSTGQGESSGNTIYF
.,TRBV7-9,once,TRBJ2-2,TGTGCCAGCAGCTTAGCGGTAACGAACACCGGGGAGCTGTTTTTT,CASSLAVTNTGELFF
.,TRBV6-2/TRBV6-3,.,TRBJ1-5,TGTGCCAGCAGTTACGGGGGGGGGAGTAATCAGCCCCAGCATTTT,CASSYGGGSNQPQHF
TRBD2,TRBV11-2,.,TRBJ2-7,TGTGCCAGCAGCTTATGGATTAGCGGGAGCAACGAGCAGTACTTC,CASSLWISGSNEQYF
.,TRBV9,.,TRBJ2-1,TGTGCCAGCAGCGACCCCCAGGGGGAGGCTTCCTACAATGAGCAGTTCTTC,CASSDPQGEASYNEQFF
.,TRBV11-3,.,TRBJ2-1,TGTGCCAGCTCTAGAGGGCCAGGATTTGAGCAGTTCTTC,CASSRGPGFEQFF
TRBD1,TRBV6-2/TRBV6-3,.,TRBJ1-4,TGTGCCAGCAGTTACCCGAGGGACAGGGCTAATGAAAAACTGTTTTTT,CASSYPRDRANEKLFF
.,TRBV6-1,.,TRBJ2-7,TGTGCCAGCAGTGAAGCAGGGGTTTCGGGGGAGCAGTACTTC,CASSEAGVSGEQYF